This section outlines one T cell receptor (beta chain) sequence together with its context. This sample was taken from a study of cytomegalovirus exposure and HLA in healthy donors. This CDR3 is built from 16 residues. Trimming cost V 0 bases and J 1 base; bases outside gene matches: 6. The V gene's germline CDR1 is SGHRS and CDR2 YFSETQ. The PCR ran on 60 Vbeta and 13 Jbeta primers. This table comes from immunoSEQ multiplex PCR, and its TCRdb copy is limited to in-frame clones, with some not included. Of about 170,000 clones listed, 65% to 85% are singletons. The receptor comes from a male donor in good health and CMV-seronegative. Sequencing was performed on PBMCs. The chain uses TRBV5-1 and TRBJ2-7; TRBD2 matches 8 bases. The CDR3 coding sequence is TGCGCCAGCAGCTTGGGAGGCGGGGGGTCGTCCTACGAGCAGTACTTC. As protein: CASSLGGGGSSYEQYF.